The clone carrying this TCR beta chain has only one observation. As yet, its antigen is unknown. An Oncomine TCR Beta short-read assay was used to sequence the DNA from cultured CD4+ T cells. A single record per CDR3 protein comes from TCRdb applying MiXCR to the PCR reads. This table has fewer than 15,000 distinct CDR3 sequences, approximately 80% appearing once. The data were obtained in a study of vaccination and CD4 T cells after COVID-19. Study-level information: For each participant, vaccination comprised two doses of either the BNT162b2 or the mRNA-1273 vaccine. Researchers treated cells with overlapping spike peptides taken from SARS-CoV-2, HCoV-NL63, HCoV-OC43 and HCoV-229E.

Treatment described: approximately 10-day PBMC culture with coronavirus spike peptide pools or control peptides (ViraFEST assay). Trimming at V came to 0 bases and at J to 5 bases, leaving 5 bases not matched to a gene. Per germline, CDR1 LGHNA and CDR2 YSLEER. CDR3 size: 16 residues. Sequences were obtained from CD4+ T cells from blood, cultured in vitro. The source is a human donor who had recovered from COVID-19. The chain has TRBV4-3 and TRBJ2-3, with 10 nucleotides matching TRBD2. The CDR3 here is CASSQDSLAGEDTQYF. CDR3 DNA: TGCGCCAGCAGCCAAGATAGCCTAGCGGGGGAAGATACGCAGTATTTT.